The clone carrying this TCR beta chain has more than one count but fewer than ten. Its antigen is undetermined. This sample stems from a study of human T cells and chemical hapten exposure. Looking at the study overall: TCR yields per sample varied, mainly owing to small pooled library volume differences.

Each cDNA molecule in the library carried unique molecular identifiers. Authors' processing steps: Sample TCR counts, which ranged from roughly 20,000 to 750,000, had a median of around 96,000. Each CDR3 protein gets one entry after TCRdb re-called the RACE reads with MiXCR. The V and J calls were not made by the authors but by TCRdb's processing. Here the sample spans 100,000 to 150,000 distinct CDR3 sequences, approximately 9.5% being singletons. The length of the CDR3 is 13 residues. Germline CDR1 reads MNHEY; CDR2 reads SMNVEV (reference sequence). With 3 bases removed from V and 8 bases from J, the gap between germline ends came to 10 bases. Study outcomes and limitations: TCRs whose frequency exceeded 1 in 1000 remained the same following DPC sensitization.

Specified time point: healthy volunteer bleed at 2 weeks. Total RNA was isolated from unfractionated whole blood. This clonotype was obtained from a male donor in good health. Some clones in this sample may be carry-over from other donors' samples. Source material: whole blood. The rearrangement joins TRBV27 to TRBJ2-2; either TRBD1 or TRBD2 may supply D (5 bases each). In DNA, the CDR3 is TGTGCCAGCAGTTTTGTGGGGGTAGGGGAGCTGTTTTTT. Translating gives CASSFVGVGELFF.